This TCR beta chain originates from a study of cytomegalovirus exposure and HLA in healthy donors. Per germline, CDR1 KGHSH and CDR2 LQKENI. CDR3 length: 15 amino acids. V gave up 3 bases and J gave up 0 bases, with 11 bases separating them. The PCR was carried out with 60 Vbeta primers and 13 Jbeta primers. Measured with immunoSEQ multiplex PCR; TCRdb has only the in-frame clones, and not every one. Here the sample spans 100,000 to 150,000 clones, 60% to 85% being singletons. The clonotype originates from a woman under 30 in good health and CMV-seronegative. The chain is built from TRBV18 and TRBJ1-1, with D maybe TRBD1 (5 bases). The sequenced sample consisted of PBMCs. CDR3 coding DNA: TGTGCCAGCTCACCGGAGGGGACCATGAACACTGAAGCTTTCTTT. Translated: CASSPEGTMNTEAFF.